Presented here are 30 T cell receptor beta chains from one specimen sequenced in a study of T cell clonality in common variable immunodeficiency. Only in-frame clones appear in the TCRdb table, and some are missing; sequencing was by immunoSEQ multiplex PCR. The sample has more than 55,000 clones, none seen only once; the top ten hold around 0.82%. Sequenced material: peripheral blood mononuclear cells. These receptor sequences come from a person between 18 and 75 years old in good health.

This clone turned up a few times. Sequencing ends 3 residues short of the CDR3 end; the germline J gene provides the rest. The chain is built from TRBV5-1 and TRBJ2-2; no firm D call. Per the germline V gene, CDR1 is SGHRS and CDR2 is YFSETQ. CDR3 length: 15 residues. CDR3 sequence: CASSLDFTYNSPLFF. The DNA read from the CDR3 is TGCGCCAGCAGCTTGGACTTCACCTATAATTCACCG. The whole variable domain, filled in from reference TRBV5-1 and TRBJ2-2, reads KAGVTQTPRYLIKTRGQQVTLSCSPISGHRSVSWYQQTPGQGLQFLFEYFSETQRNKGNFPGRFSGRQFSNSRSEMNVSTLELGDSALYLCASSLDFTYNSPLFFGEGSRLTVL.

In its sample, this clone was seen a few times. From the germline J gene comes the end of the CDR3, since the read stops 3 residues before it. This chain joins TRBV2 and TRBJ1-2; maybe TRBD1 (5 bases). Germline values: CDR1 SNHLY, CDR2 FYNNEI. The CDR3 totals 13 residues. The part of the CDR3 DNA that was read is TGTGCCAGCAGTGGGACAAACTACAATGAC. This sequence encodes CASSGTNYND. The full CDR3 sequence reads CASSGTNYNDYTF.

Points on this clone: The junction does not match germline at one end; this may be a read error. CDR3 bases read: TGTGCCAGCAGCTTACAAGCGAGTTATGAC. This codes for CASSLQASYD. The full CDR3 reads CASSLQASYDYTF. This chain uses TRBV7-3 with TRBJ1-2; D unclear. The observed sequence ends 3 residues before the CDR3 terminus, with the missing tail filled in from the germline J gene. The CDR3 length is 13 residues. CDR1 is SGHTA, CDR2 FQGTGA, per germline. The full variable domain, completed using reference TRBV7-3 and TRBJ1-2, is GAGVSQTPSNKVTEKGKYVELRCDPISGHTALYWYRQSLGQGPEFLIYFQGTGAADDSGLPNDRFFAVRPEGSVSTLKIQRTERGDSAVYLCASSLQASYDYTFGSGTRLTVV.

This clone was counted at least ten times. The sequenced fragment ends 3 residues before the CDR3 boundary, so the rest is inferred from the germline J gene. V usage is TRBV5-1 and J usage is TRBJ1-2; 7 nucleotides line up with TRBD1. The CDR3 spans 14 residues. Germline CDR1 and CDR2: SGHRS and YFSETQ. Losses at the gene ends were 4 bases for V and 4 bases for J; bases not matched to a gene: 7. CDR3 sequence: CASSPLQGIYGYTF. The covered CDR3 bases are TGCGCCAGCAGCCCCCTACAGGGGATCTATGGC.

This clone was detected ten times or more. The sequence runs out 3 residues before the end of the CDR3; the remainder is reconstructed from the germline J gene. The gene calls are TRBV6-1 and TRBJ1-2; 8 bases are shared with TRBD1. CDR1 and CDR2 from the germline V gene are MNHNS and SASEGT. The ends lost 2 bases at V and 4 bases at J; junction bases unmatched: 15. The CDR3 has 18 amino acids. CDR3 DNA (partial): TGTGCCAGCAGTGAAACCTACGAGGATTTAGGACAGGGCTATGGC. It encodes CASSETYEDLGQGYG. The complete CDR3 reads CASSETYEDLGQGYGYTF.

This clone was observed many times. The observed sequence ends 3 residues before the CDR3 terminus, with the missing tail filled in from the germline J gene. The rearrangement links TRBV14 to TRBJ2-5; perhaps TRBD1 as D (6 bases). The V end was cut by 1 base, the J end by 5 bases, with 14 bases between. CDR1 is SGHDN and CDR2 is FVKESK in the germline V gene. The CDR3 consists of 15 residues. CDR3 DNA (partial): TGTGCCAGCAGCCAAGGCAGGGGATTCAGCGAGACC. Translated: CASSQGRGFSET. The full CDR3 sequence reads CASSQGRGFSETQYF. Full variable domain (remainder filled in from reference TRBV14 and TRBJ2-5): EAGVTQFPSHSVIEKGQTVTLRCDPISGHDNLYWYRRVMGKEIKFLLHFVKESKQDESGMPNNRFLAERTGGTYSTLKVQPAELEDSGVYFCASSQGRGFSETQYFGPGTRLLVL.

This clone is termed medium-sized. The read ends 3 residues shy of where the CDR3 ends; the end is completed using the germline J gene. The rearrangement links TRBV6-4 to TRBJ2-1, with TRBD2 matching over 9 bases. There are 15 residues in the CDR3. Per germline, CDR1 MRHNA and CDR2 SNTAGT. Germline trimming cut 3 bases from V and 4 bases from J; bases unmatched to any gene: 4. CDR3 sequence reads: CASSEVAGEYNEQFF. The sequenced part of the CDR3 DNA is TGTGCCAGCAGTGAGGTAGCGGGGGAGTACAATGAG.

This clone was counted at least ten times. The read ends 3 residues shy of where the CDR3 ends; the end is completed using the germline J gene. The rearrangement links TRBV29-1 to TRBJ2-1; 7 nucleotides line up with TRBD1. The J segment lost 5 bases and the V segment lost 3 bases, leaving 7 bases of the junction unmatched. The CDR3 consists of 14 residues. Germline V CDR1 and CDR2: SQVTM, ANQGSEA. The CDR3 spells CSVEDRNTNNEQFF. The CDR3 DNA, read in part, is TGCAGCGTTGAGGACAGGAACACCAACAATGAG.

A word on this clone: The junction shows a germline mismatch at one end, possibly a read error. With the read ending 3 residues before the CDR3 end, the germline J gene is used to fill in that end. The genes are TRBV19 and TRBJ2-2; a weak D match, TRBD1 (5 bases). CDR1 is LNHDA, CDR2 SQIVND, per germline (reference sequence). This CDR3 comprises 14 residues. The CDR3 region is CASSKNPGANVLFF. CDR3 DNA (partial): TGTGCAAGTAGTAAGAATCCTGGGGCCAACGTG.

Only a few counts were recorded for this clone. A much larger clone is a single base away; this may be a read error. The CDR3 extends 3 residues past the end of the read, so its final part is completed from the germline J gene. The chain joins TRBV5-1 to TRBJ2-1, with D possibly TRBD1 on 6 matching bases. V lost 4 bases, J lost 6 bases, and 11 bases lay in between. Germline CDR1 SGHRS, CDR2 YFSETQ. This CDR3 is 13 amino acids long. The CDR3 is CASSAGQSNEQFF. CDR3 bases read: TGCGCCAGCAGCGCCGGACAGTCCAATGAG.

This clone has ten or more counts. CDR3 DNA, as far as it was read: TGCAGTGCTAGAGCAGGGGGGAACACTGAA. This translates into CSARAGGNTE. The full CDR3 protein reads CSARAGGNTEAFF. J is TRBJ1-1 and V is TRBV20-1; 7 nucleotides match TRBD1. The read finishes 3 residues shy of the CDR3 end, and the germline J gene is used to complete it. Per the germline V gene, CDR1 is DFQATT and CDR2 is SNEGSKA (reference sequence). This CDR3 spans 13 amino acids. V lost 1 base, J lost 1 base, and 0 bases stayed unmatched.

There are many counts of this clone. The read is 3 residues too short to cover the CDR3 end, so that end is filled in from the germline J gene. The rearrangement uses TRBV5-4 and TRBJ1-2; perhaps TRBD1 as D (6 bases). The CDR3 sequence is 13 residues long. The germline V gene has CDR1 SGHNT and CDR2 YYREEE (reference sequence). The CDR3 sequence: CASSFGSGQDYTF. CDR3 bases read: TGTGCCAGCAGCTTTGGCTCGGGACAAGAC.

This clone was found many times. The read terminates 3 residues ahead of where the CDR3 ends, so the germline J gene completes it. The V and J genes are TRBV6-1 and TRBJ1-5; D possibly corresponds to TRBD1 (6 bases). With 3 bases removed from V and 2 bases from J, the gap between germline ends came to 8 bases. Germline assignment: CDR1 MNHNS and CDR2 SASEGT. The CDR3 length is 14 residues. CDR3 bases read: TGTGCCAGCAGTGATAGACAGGGCAATCAGCCC. This encodes CASSDRQGNQP. The full-length CDR3 reads as CASSDRQGNQPQHF.

This clone was seen at least ten times. From the germline J gene comes the end of the CDR3, since the read stops 3 residues before it. The chain carries TRBV19 and TRBJ1-2, with 7 bases lining up with TRBD1. CDR1 and CDR2 (germline): LNHDA, SQIVND (reference sequence). The CDR3 consists of 16 residues. Trimming took 9 bases from V and 2 from J; bases not matched to a gene: 15. CDR3 sequence reads: CASLPASGQLNYGYTF. The covered CDR3 bases are TGTGCCAGCCTTCCGGCCTCGGGACAGTTAAACTATGGC. The whole variable domain, filled in from reference TRBV19 and TRBJ1-2, reads DGGITQSPKYLFRKEGQNVTLSCEQNLNHDAMYWYRQDPGQGLRLIYYSQIVNDFQKGDIAEGYSVSREKKESFPLTVTSAQKNPTAFYLCASLPASGQLNYGYTFGSGTRLTVV.

Regarding this clone: Read data end 3 residues before the CDR3 end; the end is taken from the germline J gene. V is TRBV6-2 or TRBV6-3 and J is TRBJ1-1, with 8 bases lining up with TRBD1. This CDR3 has 14 residues. Trimming at V came to 5 bases and at J to 4 bases, leaving 6 bases not matched to a gene. Germline V CDR1 and CDR2: MNHEY, SVGEGT. The part of the CDR3 DNA that was read is TGTGCCAGCAGTCGAGGACAGGGAGGCACTGAA. Translating it yields CASSRGQGGTE. The complete CDR3 sequence is CASSRGQGGTEAFF.

This clone was recorded many times. The read is 3 residues too short to cover the CDR3 end, so that end is filled in from the germline J gene. V is TRBV6-2 or TRBV6-3 and J is TRBJ1-4, with 7 positions matching TRBD1. This CDR3 has 14 residues. Germline-derived CDR1 and CDR2 are MNHEY and SVGEGT. With V trimmed by 6 bases and J by 5 bases, 6 bases remained unmatched. This chain's CDR3 is CASSTGTENEKLFF. Incomplete CDR3 DNA: TGTGCCAGCAGCACCGGGACAGAGAATGAAAAA.

Note on this clone: Read sequence stops 3 residues before the CDR3 end, and the germline J gene provides the missing end. The chain employs TRBV7-6 and TRBJ1-1; tentative D call: TRBD1 (6 bases). This CDR3 is 13 amino acids long. The germline V gene encodes CDR1 SGHVS and CDR2 FNYEAQ. The CDR3 DNA, read in part, is TGTGCCAGCAGCCCCGGACCAGGGGAGGAA. Protein product: CASSPGPGEE. The entire CDR3 sequence reads CASSPGPGEEAFF. Filled out from reference TRBV7-6 and TRBJ1-1, the complete variable domain reads GAGVSQSPRYKVTKRGQDVALRCDPISGHVSLYWYRQALGQGPEFLTYFNYEAQQDKSGLPNDRFSAERPEGSISTLTIQRTEQRDSAMYRCASSPGPGEEAFFGQGTRLTVV.

This clone was detected ten times or more. The DNA ends 3 residues before the CDR3 does, and the rest of the CDR3 is filled in from the germline J gene. The J gene is TRBJ2-5, the V gene TRBV9; D may be TRBD2 (6 bases). Germline V gives CDR1 SGDLS, CDR2 YYNGEE. The CDR3 runs to 16 residues. Trimming stripped 0 bases from V and 5 bases from J, with 17 bases between. The CDR3 protein is CASSVDEGTPRETQYF. The CDR3 bases that were read are TGTGCCAGCAGCGTAGATGAAGGGACTCCCAGGGAGACC.

A remark on this clone: At one of its ends the junction is not consistent with the germline gene, which may arise from a read error. Read coverage stops 3 residues before the CDR3 terminus; the germline J gene supplies the remainder. The sample carries other DNA sequences with the same CDR3. The chain is built from TRBV5-1 and TRBJ1-3, with TRBD1 as a possible D gene (6 bases). Germline V CDR1 and CDR2: SGHRS, YFSETQ. The CDR3 loop spans 16 amino acids. CDR3 protein: CASSVDSQSSGNTIYF. CDR3 DNA (partial): TGCGCCAGCAGCGTGGACAGTCAGAGCTCTGGAAACACG.

This clone was seen ten or more times. Coverage ceases 3 residues before the CDR3 finishes, and the germline J gene fills in the end. This chain connects TRBV15 to TRBJ1-1; D perhaps matches TRBD1 (5 bases). The CDR3 spans 12 residues. Looked up from germline, CDR1 is LNHNV and CDR2 is YYDKDF (reference sequence). CDR3 region: CATSLGLGEAFF. CDR3 DNA (partial): TGTGCCACCAGCTTGGGGCTGGGGGAA.

This clone turned up a few times. This may be a read error, as it is one base from a much larger clone. Sequencing ends 3 residues short of the CDR3 end; the germline J gene provides the rest. V is TRBV7-9 and J is TRBJ2-7, with 10 positions matching TRBD2. Trimming removed 8 bases from V and 5 bases from J; junction bases left unmatched: 9. The germline V gene has CDR1 SEHNR and CDR2 FQNEAQ (reference sequence). The CDR3 is 14 amino acids. Incomplete CDR3 DNA: TGTGCCAGCCCCATTAGCGGGAGGTTCGACGAG. This gives the protein CASPISGRFDE. The CDR3 reads in full as CASPISGRFDEQYF.

In its sample, this clone was seen many times. Read data end 3 residues before the CDR3 end; the end is taken from the germline J gene. The rearrangement links TRBV7-9 to TRBJ1-1; 8 bases are a match to TRBD1. The CDR3 runs to 13 residues. Germline CDR1 is SEHNR and CDR2 is FQNEAQ (reference sequence). The CDR3 sequence is CASSPGGAPEAFF. The covered CDR3 bases are TGTGCCAGCAGCCCAGGGGGCGCCCCCGAA.

This clone has ten or more counts. The read ends 3 residues before the CDR3 terminus; that terminus is restored from the germline J gene. The chain carries TRBV6-2 or TRBV6-3 and TRBJ1-2, with 7 nucleotides matching TRBD1. CDR3 length: 12 amino acids. Germline values: CDR1 MNHEY, CDR2 SVGEGT. Germline trimming cut 6 bases from V and 5 bases from J; bases unmatched to any gene: 3. The covered CDR3 bases are TGTGCCAGCAGCCCGGGACAGTATGGC. The encoded protein is CASSPGQYG. The whole CDR3 protein is CASSPGQYGYTF.

This clone was counted between two and nine times. The missing CDR3 end, 3 residues past where the read stops, is filled in from the germline J gene. The genes are TRBV23-1 and TRBJ2-4, with 9 bases fitting TRBD1. TRBV23-1 is filed as an ORF, its function uncertain. The CDR3 contains 14 residues. CDR3 sequence: CASNGQGLIYGQYF. Incomplete CDR3 DNA: TGCGCCAGCAACGGACAGGGGTTGATCTATGGT.

In its sample, this clone was seen many times. The read is 3 residues too short to cover the CDR3 end, so that end is filled in from the germline J gene. This rearrangement joins TRBV2 to TRBJ2-7, with D maybe TRBD1 (6 bases). The V gene lost 8 bases and the J gene lost 0 bases, with 14 bases spanning the gap. The CDR3 totals 14 residues. Germline CDR1 and CDR2: SNHLY and FYNNEI. This chain's CDR3 is CASSKGVLSYEQYF. CDR3 bases read: TGTGCCAGCTCGAAGGGGGTTCTCTCCTACGAG.

This clone has at least ten counts. The read is 3 residues too short to cover the CDR3 end, so that end is filled in from the germline J gene. This chain joins TRBV5-5 and TRBJ1-2; D uncertain. Germline CDR1 and CDR2: SGHKS and YYEKEE (reference sequence). V shed 2 bases and J shed 4 bases, with 6 bases lying between them. This CDR3 region has 12 residues. The CDR3 loop is CASSFEGYGYTF. The CDR3 DNA, read in part, is TGTGCCAGCAGCTTTGAGGGCTATGGC. Filled out from reference TRBV5-5 and TRBJ1-2, the complete variable domain reads DAGVTQSPTHLIKTRGQQVTLRCSPISGHKSVSWYQQVLGQGPQFIFQYYEKEERGRGNFPDRFSARQFPNYSSELNVNALLLGDSALYLCASSFEGYGYTFGSGTRLTVV.

This clone rates as medium-sized (0.01 to 0.1%). Read coverage stops 3 residues before the CDR3 terminus; the germline J gene supplies the remainder. The V and J genes are TRBV6-1 and TRBJ2-6; 8 nucleotides line up with TRBD1. Germline V gives CDR1 MNHNS, CDR2 SASEGT. CDR3 length: 18 amino acids. The V and J ends lost 1 base and 4 bases, in that order; junction bases with no gene match: 9. The CDR3 spells CASSEGTGTSSGANVLTF. The CDR3 DNA, read in part, is TGTGCCAGCAGTGAAGGGACAGGGACGTCCTCAGGGGCCAACGTC.

The sample holds many counts of this clone. The sequenced fragment ends 3 residues before the CDR3 boundary, so the rest is inferred from the germline J gene. V is TRBV2 and J is TRBJ1-2; tentative D call: TRBD1 (6 bases). This CDR3 has 14 residues. CDR1 is SNHLY and CDR2 is FYNNEI in the germline V gene. The V gene lost 0 bases and the J gene lost 7 bases, with 12 bases spanning the gap. CDR3 DNA (partial): TGTGCCAGCAGTGAAGCGCGGCAGGGGTCTGGC. It specifies CASSEARQGSG. The CDR3, in full, reads CASSEARQGSGYTF.

This clone appeared many times. A read error may account for a junction end that differs from germline. From the germline J gene comes the end of the CDR3, since the read stops 3 residues before it. The rearrangement joins TRBV4-2 to TRBJ2-5, with 10 bases identical to TRBD1. The CDR3 consists of 16 residues. In germline, CDR1 is LGHNA, CDR2 YNFKEQ. The CDR3 loop reads CASSPYGQGVGETQYF. The CDR3 bases that were read are TGCGCCAGCAGCCCCTACGGACAGGGGGTGGGGGAGACC.

This clone was observed at least ten times. One end of the junction varies from germline; a read error may be responsible. The CDR3 extends 3 residues past the end of the read, so its final part is completed from the germline J gene. V is TRBV4-2 and J is TRBJ2-3; 11 bases are shared with TRBD2. The CDR3 extends over 20 amino acids. Germline V gene lookup returns CDR1 LGHNA and CDR2 YNFKEQ. The CDR3: CSSSPPDQGSGGASTDTQYF. Incomplete CDR3 DNA: TGTTCCAGCAGCCCCCCCGATCAAGGTAGCGGGGGGGCAAGCACAGATACG.